A selection of T cell receptor beta chains follows, all from one sample in a study of T cells in Graves' hyperthyroidism and ophthalmopathy. Using its own MiXCR run on the multiplex PCR reads, TCRdb lists one record per CDR3 protein. The data show a few hundred thousand distinct CDR3 sequences, about 15% seen once. The source material was blood. The receptors shown here come from a woman aged 55-69 years with Graves' ophthalmopathy. Each CDR3 is given with its conserved first and last residue. The D gene is left open where the match is weak. Clone size, where shown, is once, few, many, or a class for clones that have expanded.

j_call: TRBJ1-5; d_call: TRBD1; clone_size: many; v_call: TRBV20-1; cdr3_aa: CSARRGQRDQPQHF; cdr3_nt: TGCAGTGCTAGGCGGGGACAGAGGGATCAGCCCCAGCATTTT
j_call: TRBJ1-4; d_call: NA; clone_size: many; v_call: TRBV5-1; cdr3_aa: CASSETVNEKLFF; cdr3_nt: TGCGCCAGCAGCGAGACAGTTAATGAAAAACTGTTTTTT
j_call: TRBJ2-3; d_call: TRBD1; clone_size: many; v_call: TRBV11-2; cdr3_aa: CASGTGRSDTQYF; cdr3_nt: TGTGCCAGCGGGACAGGGAGATCAGATACGCAGTATTTT
j_call: TRBJ2-1; d_call: NA; clone_size: few; v_call: TRBV12-3/TRBV12-4; cdr3_aa: CASRHSSEQFF; cdr3_nt: TGTGCCAGCAGGCATTCGAGTGAGCAGTTCTTC
j_call: TRBJ2-1; d_call: NA; clone_size: many; v_call: TRBV3-1; cdr3_aa: CASSQAGPREQFF; cdr3_nt: TGTGCCAGCAGCCAAGCCGGCCCCAGGGAGCAGTTCTTC
j_call: TRBJ2-1; d_call: NA; clone_size: few; v_call: TRBV15; cdr3_aa: CATSTSAGFYNEQFF; cdr3_nt: TGTGCCACCAGCACGTCGGCGGGCTTCTACAATGAGCAGTTCTTC
j_call: TRBJ2-3; d_call: NA; clone_size: many; v_call: TRBV2; cdr3_aa: CASSGDTDTQYF; cdr3_nt: TGTGCCAGCAGTGGGGACACAGATACGCAGTATTTT
j_call: TRBJ1-6; d_call: NA; clone_size: NA; v_call: TRBV12-3/TRBV12-4; cdr3_aa: CASSPGGGGNSPLHF; cdr3_nt: TGTGCCAGCAGCCCCGGGGGGGGGGGAAATTCACCCCTCCACTTT
j_call: TRBJ2-2; d_call: NA; clone_size: few; v_call: TRBV5-1; cdr3_aa: CASRSGRPNTGELFF; cdr3_nt: TGCGCCAGCAGGTCGGGACGGCCGAACACCGGGGAGCTGTTTTTT
j_call: TRBJ1-3; d_call: NA; clone_size: NA; v_call: TRBV3-1; cdr3_aa: CASSPGRNSGNTIYF; cdr3_nt: TGTGCCAGCAGCCCGGGACGGAACTCTGGAAACACCATATATTTT
j_call: TRBJ2-6; d_call: TRBD2; clone_size: NA; v_call: TRBV9; cdr3_aa: CASSVKVATSGDGSGANVLTF; cdr3_nt: TGTGCCAGCAGCGTTAAAGTCGCGACTAGCGGAGACGGGTCTGGGGCCAACGTCCTGACTTTC
j_call: TRBJ2-1; d_call: TRBD2; clone_size: NA; v_call: TRBV20-1; cdr3_aa: CSARERGLAGVGEQFF; cdr3_nt: TGCAGTGCTAGAGAGCGGGGACTAGCGGGAGTGGGTGAGCAGTTCTTC
j_call: TRBJ2-5; d_call: NA; clone_size: NA; v_call: TRBV28; cdr3_aa: CASRPQGIETQYF; cdr3_nt: TGTGCCAGCAGGCCACAGGGAATTGAGACCCAGTACTTC
j_call: TRBJ2-7; d_call: NA; clone_size: many; v_call: TRBV12-3/TRBV12-4; cdr3_aa: CASSQWGFRDEQYF; cdr3_nt: TGTGCCAGCAGCCAGTGGGGTTTTAGGGACGAGCAGTACTTC
j_call: TRBJ2-7; d_call: NA; clone_size: many; v_call: TRBV12-3/TRBV12-4; cdr3_aa: CASSSSSLQYF; cdr3_nt: TGTGCCAGCAGTTCGAGTTCACTGCAGTACTTC
j_call: TRBJ2-3; d_call: TRBD1; clone_size: NA; v_call: TRBV5-1; cdr3_aa: CASSGERGLGTDTQYF; cdr3_nt: TGCGCCAGCAGCGGCGAGAGGGGGCTGGGCACAGATACGCAGTATTTT
j_call: TRBJ2-5; d_call: NA; clone_size: many; v_call: TRBV30; cdr3_aa: CACASTSLGETQYF; cdr3_nt: TGTGCCTGCGCCAGTACTAGTTTAGGGGAGACCCAGTACTTC
j_call: TRBJ2-3; d_call: TRBD2; clone_size: many; v_call: TRBV3-1; cdr3_aa: CASSQSAGGITDTQYF; cdr3_nt: TGTGCCAGCAGCCAATCCGCGGGAGGCATCACAGATACGCAGTATTTT
j_call: TRBJ2-5; d_call: TRBD1; clone_size: NA; v_call: TRBV28; cdr3_aa: CASSPGQGGQETQYF; cdr3_nt: TGTGCCAGCAGTCCGGGACAGGGGGGCCAAGAGACCCAGTACTTC
j_call: TRBJ2-2; d_call: NA; clone_size: many; v_call: TRBV18; cdr3_aa: CASSQGLLENTGELFF; cdr3_nt: TGTGCCAGCTCACAGGGCCTTCTGGAGAACACCGGGGAGCTGTTTTTT
j_call: TRBJ2-1; d_call: NA; clone_size: many; v_call: TRBV3-1; cdr3_aa: CASSLADVGSYNEQFF; cdr3_nt: TGTGCCAGCAGCCTGGCGGACGTGGGCTCCTACAATGAGCAGTTCTTC
j_call: TRBJ1-4; d_call: NA; clone_size: many; v_call: TRBV30; cdr3_aa: CAWRTRTSNEKLFF; cdr3_nt: TGTGCCTGGAGGACCAGGACCAGTAATGAAAAACTGTTTTTT
j_call: TRBJ2-5; d_call: TRBD2; clone_size: once; v_call: TRBV5-1; cdr3_aa: CASSLGTSGASGTYF; cdr3_nt: TGCGCCAGCAGCCTCGGGACTAGCGGGGCCTCCGGTACGTACTTC
j_call: TRBJ2-7; d_call: TRBD1; clone_size: few; v_call: TRBV15; cdr3_aa: CRLVRDSSYEQYF; cdr3_nt: TGTCGTCTGGTCCGGGACAGCTCCTACGAGCAGTACTTC
j_call: TRBJ2-3; d_call: TRBD2; clone_size: many; v_call: TRBV2; cdr3_aa: CASGLAGAMGDTQYF; cdr3_nt: TGTGCCAGCGGTCTAGCGGGAGCGATGGGGGATACGCAGTATTTT
j_call: TRBJ1-5; d_call: NA; clone_size: many; v_call: TRBV5-1; cdr3_aa: CASRLEPSVGLQHF; cdr3_nt: TGCGCCAGCAGACTAGAGCCCAGTGTGGGTCTCCAGCATTTT
j_call: TRBJ2-5; d_call: NA; clone_size: few; v_call: TRBV9; cdr3_aa: CASSVVGAGQETQYF; cdr3_nt: TGTGCCAGCAGCGTGGTGGGAGCAGGACAAGAGACCCAGTACTTC
j_call: TRBJ2-5; d_call: NA; clone_size: many; v_call: TRBV30; cdr3_aa: CALLPRDLPQETQYF; cdr3_nt: TGTGCCTTGCTACCCCGGGATCTCCCCCAAGAGACCCAGTACTTC
j_call: TRBJ2-2; d_call: NA; clone_size: NA; v_call: TRBV19; cdr3_aa: CASSTTGFGELFF; cdr3_nt: TGTGCCAGTAGTACTACAGGGTTCGGGGAGCTGTTTTTT
j_call: TRBJ1-2; d_call: TRBD1; clone_size: many; v_call: TRBV28; cdr3_aa: CASSLPGQGAWGYTF; cdr3_nt: TGTGCCAGCAGTCTTCCAGGACAGGGGGCTTGGGGCTACACCTTC
j_call: TRBJ1-1; d_call: TRBD1; clone_size: many; v_call: TRBV20-1; cdr3_aa: CSAKGNRGGSVAFF; cdr3_nt: TGCAGTGCCAAGGGGAACAGGGGAGGTTCGGTGGCTTTCTTT
j_call: TRBJ1-5; d_call: TRBD1; clone_size: few; v_call: TRBV7-2; cdr3_aa: CASSFAGTANQPQHF; cdr3_nt: TGTGCCAGCAGCTTTGCCGGGACAGCAAATCAGCCCCAGCATTTT
j_call: TRBJ2-7; d_call: NA; clone_size: once; v_call: TRBV7-2; cdr3_aa: CASSLEADEQYF; cdr3_nt: TGTGCCAGCAGCTTAGAGGCGGACGAGCAGTACTTC
j_call: TRBJ2-1; d_call: NA; clone_size: many; v_call: TRBV4-2; cdr3_aa: CASSQDEVYNEQFF; cdr3_nt: TGTGCCAGCAGCCAAGATGAGGTGTACAATGAGCAGTTCTTC
j_call: TRBJ2-1; d_call: NA; clone_size: many; v_call: TRBV11-2; cdr3_aa: CASNLGSPSYNEQFF; cdr3_nt: TGTGCCAGCAACCTAGGGTCGCCCTCCTACAATGAGCAGTTCTTC
j_call: TRBJ2-1; d_call: TRBD2; clone_size: NA; v_call: TRBV19; cdr3_aa: CASSNPGGPSSYNEQFF; cdr3_nt: TGTGCCAGTAGTAACCCGGGGGGGCCCAGCTCCTACAATGAGCAGTTCTTC
j_call: TRBJ2-1; d_call: TRBD2; clone_size: many; v_call: TRBV7-2; cdr3_aa: CASSPSSGFSYNEQFF; cdr3_nt: TGTGCCAGCAGCCCTTCTAGCGGGTTCTCCTACAATGAGCAGTTCTTC
j_call: TRBJ2-5; d_call: NA; clone_size: few; v_call: TRBV6-1; cdr3_aa: CASCRDWGRETQYF; cdr3_nt: TGTGCCAGCTGCAGGGACTGGGGCCGGGAGACCCAGTACTTC
j_call: TRBJ1-4; d_call: NA; clone_size: NA; v_call: TRBV7-9; cdr3_aa: CASSLVSNNEKLFF; cdr3_nt: TGTGCCAGCAGCTTAGTCAGTAATAATGAAAAACTGTTTTTT
j_call: TRBJ2-7; d_call: TRBD2; clone_size: many; v_call: TRBV12-3/TRBV12-4; cdr3_aa: CASSLKGGGGSYEQYF; cdr3_nt: TGTGCCAGCAGTTTGAAGGGCGGGGGGGGTTCCTACGAGCAGTACTTC
j_call: TRBJ1-1; d_call: NA; clone_size: many; v_call: TRBV5-1; cdr3_aa: CASSLESPSFGEAFF; cdr3_nt: TGCGCCAGCAGCTTAGAATCTCCCAGTTTTGGGGAAGCTTTCTTT
j_call: TRBJ1-4; d_call: TRBD1; clone_size: many; v_call: TRBV12-3/TRBV12-4; cdr3_aa: CASSSVNRGPGKLFF; cdr3_nt: TGTGCCAGCAGTTCTGTTAACAGGGGGCCGGGAAAACTGTTTTTT
j_call: TRBJ2-7; d_call: NA; clone_size: NA; v_call: TRBV18; cdr3_aa: CASSPQDARSSYEQYF; cdr3_nt: TGTGCCAGCTCACCACAGGACGCGCGGAGCTCCTACGAGCAGTACTTC
j_call: TRBJ2-5; d_call: NA; clone_size: many; v_call: TRBV7-2; cdr3_aa: CASSLALGQQETQYF; cdr3_nt: TGTGCCAGCAGCTTAGCGCTAGGACAGCAAGAGACCCAGTACTTC
j_call: TRBJ2-1; d_call: TRBD1; clone_size: many; v_call: TRBV7-9; cdr3_aa: CASSSTGTDPADEQFF; cdr3_nt: TGTGCCAGCAGCTCAACCGGGACAGACCCGGCGGATGAGCAGTTCTTC
j_call: TRBJ2-3; d_call: TRBD1; clone_size: many; v_call: TRBV12-3/TRBV12-4; cdr3_aa: CASSPMTGGTDTQYF; cdr3_nt: TGTGCCAGCAGTCCAATGACAGGGGGCACAGATACGCAGTATTTT
j_call: TRBJ2-1; d_call: TRBD2; clone_size: few; v_call: TRBV6-1; cdr3_aa: CASGYSGRASGQFF; cdr3_nt: TGTGCCAGCGGGTATAGCGGGAGGGCCTCAGGGCAGTTCTTC
j_call: TRBJ2-5; d_call: NA; clone_size: many; v_call: TRBV7-9; cdr3_aa: CASSLNNQETQYF; cdr3_nt: TGTGCCAGCAGCTTAAACAACCAAGAGACCCAGTACTTC
j_call: TRBJ2-7; d_call: TRBD2; clone_size: few; v_call: TRBV12-3/TRBV12-4; cdr3_aa: CASSLRAASGTSYEQYF; cdr3_nt: TGTGCCAGCAGTTTAAGGGCTGCTAGCGGAACCTCCTACGAGCAGTACTTC
j_call: TRBJ2-1; d_call: TRBD2; clone_size: many; v_call: TRBV11-2; cdr3_aa: CASSLPRGGRAVNEQFF; cdr3_nt: TGTGCCAGCAGCTTACCCCGAGGCGGGAGGGCCGTCAATGAGCAGTTCTTC
j_call: TRBJ2-3; d_call: NA; clone_size: many; v_call: TRBV27; cdr3_aa: CASSKQEGLTDTQYF; cdr3_nt: TGTGCCAGCAGTAAACAGGAGGGTTTGACAGATACGCAGTATTTT
j_call: TRBJ2-7; d_call: TRBD2; clone_size: many; v_call: TRBV27; cdr3_aa: CASSRLRIGSGGYEQYF; cdr3_nt: TGTGCCAGCAGCAGACTTCGAATAGGGTCGGGGGGATACGAGCAGTACTTC
j_call: TRBJ1-5; d_call: NA; clone_size: many; v_call: TRBV30; cdr3_aa: CAWSSGENQPQHF; cdr3_nt: TGTGCCTGGAGTAGCGGGGAAAATCAGCCCCAGCATTTT
j_call: TRBJ2-1; d_call: TRBD2; clone_size: many; v_call: TRBV2; cdr3_aa: CASSGTSGNNEQFF; cdr3_nt: TGTGCCAGCAGTGGGACTAGCGGCAACAATGAGCAGTTCTTC
j_call: TRBJ1-2; d_call: TRBD1; clone_size: few; v_call: TRBV10-3; cdr3_aa: CAISEVTSGGGNYGYTF; cdr3_nt: TGTGCCATCAGTGAGGTCACATCAGGGGGAGGGAACTATGGCTACACCTTC
j_call: TRBJ1-5; d_call: TRBD1; clone_size: many; v_call: TRBV12-3/TRBV12-4; cdr3_aa: CASSSTGGLNQPQHF; cdr3_nt: TGTGCCAGCAGTTCAACAGGGGGCCTCAATCAGCCCCAGCATTTT
j_call: TRBJ2-7; d_call: NA; clone_size: many; v_call: TRBV2; cdr3_aa: CASSKPTGLGEQYF; cdr3_nt: TGTGCCAGCAGTAAGCCCACAGGGTTGGGCGAGCAGTACTTC
j_call: TRBJ2-1; d_call: NA; clone_size: many; v_call: TRBV7-9; cdr3_aa: CATEEEQFF; cdr3_nt: TGTGCAACTGAGGAAGAGCAGTTCTTC